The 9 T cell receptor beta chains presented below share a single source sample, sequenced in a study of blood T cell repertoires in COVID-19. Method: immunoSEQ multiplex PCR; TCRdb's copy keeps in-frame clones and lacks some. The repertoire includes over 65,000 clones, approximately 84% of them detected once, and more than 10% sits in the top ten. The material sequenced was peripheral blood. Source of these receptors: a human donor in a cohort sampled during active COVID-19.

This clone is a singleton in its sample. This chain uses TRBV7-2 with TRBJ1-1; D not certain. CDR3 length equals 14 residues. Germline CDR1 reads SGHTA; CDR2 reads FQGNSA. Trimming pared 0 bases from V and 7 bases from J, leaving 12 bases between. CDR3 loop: CASSLANRVGEAFF. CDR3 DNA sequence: TGTGCCAGCAGCTTAGCGAATCGGGTGGGTGAAGCTTTCTTT.

CDR3: CASSYRDSPNTEAFF. In nucleotides, the CDR3 is TGTGCCAGCAGTTACCGAGACAGCCCGAACACTGAAGCTTTCTTT. The V and J genes are TRBV6-5 and TRBJ1-1; maybe TRBD1 (5 bases). CDR1 MNHEY and CDR2 SVGAGI come from the germline V gene. This CDR3 comprises 15 residues. Trimming pared 2 bases from V and 1 base from J, leaving 11 bases between.

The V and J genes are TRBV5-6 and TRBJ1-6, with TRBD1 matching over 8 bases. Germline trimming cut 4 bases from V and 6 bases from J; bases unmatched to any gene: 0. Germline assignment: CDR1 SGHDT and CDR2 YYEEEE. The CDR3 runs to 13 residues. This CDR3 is CASSTGGNSPLHF. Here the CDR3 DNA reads TGTGCCAGCAGCACAGGGGGTAATTCACCCCTCCACTTT.

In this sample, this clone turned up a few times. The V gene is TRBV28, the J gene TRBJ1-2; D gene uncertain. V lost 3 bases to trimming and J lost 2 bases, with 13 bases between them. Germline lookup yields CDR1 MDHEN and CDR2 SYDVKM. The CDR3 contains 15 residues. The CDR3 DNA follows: TGTGCCAGCAGTTTGCGTCAGATACTAAACTATGGCTACACCTTC. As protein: CASSLRQILNYGYTF.

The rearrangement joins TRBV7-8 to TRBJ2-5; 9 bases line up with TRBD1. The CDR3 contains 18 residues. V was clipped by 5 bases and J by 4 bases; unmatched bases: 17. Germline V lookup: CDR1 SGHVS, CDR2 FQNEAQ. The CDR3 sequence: CASSPIQGALPQSETQYF. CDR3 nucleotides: TGTGCCAGCAGCCCTATACAGGGGGCGCTTCCCCAGTCAGAGACCCAGTACTTC.

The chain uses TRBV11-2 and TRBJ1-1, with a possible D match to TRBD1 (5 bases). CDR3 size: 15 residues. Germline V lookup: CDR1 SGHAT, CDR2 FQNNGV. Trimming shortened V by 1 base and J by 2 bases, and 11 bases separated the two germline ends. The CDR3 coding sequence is TGTGCCAGCAGCTTAGGACAGACGTTAAACACTGAAGCTTTCTTT. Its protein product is CASSLGQTLNTEAFF.

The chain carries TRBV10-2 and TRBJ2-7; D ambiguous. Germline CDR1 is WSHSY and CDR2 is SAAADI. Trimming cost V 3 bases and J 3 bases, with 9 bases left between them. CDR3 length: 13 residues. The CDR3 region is CASSDRQDYEQYF. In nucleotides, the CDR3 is TGCGCCAGCAGTGATCGACAAGACTACGAGCAGTACTTC.

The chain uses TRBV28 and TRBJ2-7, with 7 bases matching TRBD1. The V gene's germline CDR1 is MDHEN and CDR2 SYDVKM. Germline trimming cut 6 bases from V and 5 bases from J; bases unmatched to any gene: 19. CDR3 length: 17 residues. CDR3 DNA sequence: TGTGCCAGCAGAATGTCCCGGGACAGTTTACCTAGGCACGAGCAGTACTTC. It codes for CASRMSRDSLPRHEQYF.

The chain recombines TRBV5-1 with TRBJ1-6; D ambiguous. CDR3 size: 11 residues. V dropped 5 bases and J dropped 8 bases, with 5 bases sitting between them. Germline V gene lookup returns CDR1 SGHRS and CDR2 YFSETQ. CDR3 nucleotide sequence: TGCGCCAGCAGGTCGGATTCACCCCTCCACTTT. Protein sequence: CASRSDSPLHF.